The source of this TCR beta chain is a study of T-cell reconstitution after alpha-beta-depleted transplantation in children. Many counts were recorded for this clonotype. Molecular barcoding with unique molecular identifiers was used for the TCRbeta library. TCRdb re-called the PCR reads with MiXCR, one entry per CDR3 protein. The sample has roughly 280,000 distinct CDR3 sequences; about 9.9% are singletons. This TCR was sampled from a male patient aged 2-15 years who had a stem cell transplant for chronic granulomatous disease, so the T cells may come from the graft donor. Specimen: peripheral blood, collected 180 days after TCRalphabeta/CD19-depleted stem cell transplant.

The CDR3 nucleotides read TGTGCCTGGAGTGTACCCGCCATGCAGATTCCACCCCTCCACTTT. It translates to CAWSVPAMQIPPLHF. V is TRBV30 and J is TRBJ1-6, with unresolved D. Germline V CDR1 and CDR2: GTSNPN, SVGIG (reference sequence). Trimming took off 0 bases at V and 11 bases at J, with 17 bases between the two ends. The CDR3 covers 15 residues.